These 27 T cell receptor beta chains share one sample of origin, sequenced in a study of cytomegalovirus exposure and HLA in healthy donors. Primers included in the PCR were 60 Vbeta and 13 Jbeta primers. Method: immunoSEQ multiplex PCR; TCRdb's copy keeps in-frame clones and lacks some. Of roughly 160,000 clones listed, 71% were seen once; the top ten hold approximately 3%. Sample: PBMCs. The receptors were sampled from a woman in her thirties in good health and CMV-seronegative.

The chain links TRBV30 to TRBJ2-1, with D possibly matching TRBD1 (6 bases). This CDR3 spans 14 amino acids. Trimming left V 4 bases short and J 9 bases short, with 19 bases between. CDR1 and CDR2 (germline): GTSNPN, SVGIG (reference sequence). CDR3 coding DNA: TGTGCCTGGAATAAGTGGGGCCAGGGGAGTGAGCAGTTCTTC. It is translated as CAWNKWGQGSEQFF.

The J gene is TRBJ2-3, the V gene TRBV4-3, with a tentative D call TRBD2 (5 bases). Germline-derived CDR1 and CDR2 are LGHNA and YSLEER. V lost 0 bases and J 4 bases, leaving 14 bases between the germline ends. This CDR3 comprises 16 residues. The CDR3 region has the DNA TGCGCCAGCAGCCAAGATTATCCGGGGTTGGCAGATACGCAGTATTTT. This sequence encodes CASSQDYPGLADTQYF.

This chain connects TRBV12-5 to TRBJ2-3; a weak D match, TRBD1 (5 bases). Trimming removed 2 bases at V and 6 bases at J, with 9 bases between. CDR3 length equals 13 residues. Germline assignment: CDR1 LGHNT and CDR2 FRNRAP. CDR3 nucleotide sequence: TGTGCTAGTGGTTTGTCCCCAGGGGATACGCAGTATTTT. Its protein is CASGLSPGDTQYF.

A few counts support this clone. V and J are TRBV15 and TRBJ2-2; D remains ambiguous. Trimming removed 4 bases at V and 1 base at J, with 7 bases between. The germline gives CDR1 LNHNV, CDR2 YYDKDF (reference sequence). The CDR3 spans 14 residues. CDR3 sequence (DNA): TGTGCCACCAGCATCCGAGGGAACACCGGGGAGCTGTTTTTT. It codes for CATSIRGNTGELFF.

In its sample, this clone was seen a few times. J is TRBJ2-7 and V is TRBV10-1, with D unclear. CDR1 is WNHNN and CDR2 is SYGVQD in the germline V gene (reference sequence). CDR3 length: 14 amino acids. V was pared by 0 bases and J by 2 bases, with 8 bases between. The CDR3 protein is CASSESHTTYEQYF. The CDR3 nucleotides are TGCGCCAGCAGTGAGTCTCACACCACCTACGAGCAGTACTTC.

This clone was seen only once. The genes are TRBV19 and TRBJ2-1, with 10 positions matching TRBD2. This CDR3 region has 15 residues. Germline CDR1 is LNHDA and CDR2 is SQIVND (reference sequence). J gave up 7 bases and V 3 bases, and 6 bases lay outside the gene matches. CDR3 protein: CASSIPAGGRNEQFF. The CDR3 DNA sequence: TGTGCCAGTAGTATCCCAGCGGGGGGGCGGAATGAGCAGTTCTTC.

The V and J genes are TRBV5-1 and TRBJ2-7, with 7 nucleotides matching TRBD1. The CDR3 is made up of 14 amino acids. Losses at the gene ends were 0 bases for V and 5 bases for J; bases not matched to a gene: 5. In germline, CDR1 is SGHRS, CDR2 YFSETQ. For the CDR3, the DNA is TGCGCCAGCAGCTTGGTTAGTCAGGGGGACGAGCAGTACTTC. As protein: CASSLVSQGDEQYF.

The CDR3 bases are TGTGCCAGCAGCTTAGCCTCCCCCCGGGGGGAACGGGGGTTCTTC. Protein: CASSLASPRGERGFF. The chain combines TRBV7-9 with TRBJ2-1; TRBD2 aligns across 7 bases. Germline V lookup: CDR1 SEHNR, CDR2 FQNEAQ (reference sequence). CDR3 size: 15 residues. The V and J ends lost 0 bases and 15 bases, in that order; junction bases with no gene match: 14.

This clone was detected only a few times. V gene TRBV4-3 combines with J gene TRBJ1-4; D might be TRBD1 (6 bases). Germline values: CDR1 LGHNA, CDR2 YSLEER. The CDR3 is 17 amino acids. V was pared by 2 bases and J by 4 bases, with 17 bases between. The CDR3 loop is CASSQTTKDRSNEKLFF. The CDR3, as DNA: TGCGCCAGCAGCCAAACGACTAAGGACAGAAGTAATGAAAAACTGTTTTTT.

This clone was seen only once. V is TRBV6-1 and J is TRBJ1-2, with D possibly matching TRBD1 (6 bases). This CDR3 is 13 amino acids long. Trimming took off 5 bases at V and 8 bases at J, with 15 bases between the two ends. Germline CDR1 MNHNS, CDR2 SASEGT. CDR3 sequence reads: CASSKDRLWGYTF. Written as DNA, the CDR3 is TGTGCCAGCAGTAAAGACAGGTTGTGGGGCTACACCTTC.

The chain has TRBV4-1 and TRBJ1-5, with D possibly being TRBD1 (6 bases). The CDR3 spans 16 residues. V was clipped by 4 bases and J by 3 bases, with 16 bases between them. CDR1 is MGHRA and CDR2 is YSYEKL in the germline V gene. As DNA, the CDR3 is TGCGCCAGCAGCCGAAGGGGGGGAGTGAACAATCAGCCCCAGCATTTT. As protein: CASSRRGGVNNQPQHF.

This clone was observed a few times. The chain combines TRBV4-1 with TRBJ1-1, with D unresolved. The CDR3 is 16 residues long. CDR1 is MGHRA and CDR2 is YSYEKL in the germline V gene. V was trimmed by 1 base and J by 4 bases, leaving 16 bases between them. Written as DNA, the CDR3 is TGCGCCAGCAGCCAAGTCCGATCAGCGGGCCCCACTGAAGCTTTCTTT. It is translated as CASSQVRSAGPTEAFF.

The CDR3 DNA reads TGTGCCAGCAGTGCCCCTACAGGGGGCATCTATGGCTACACCTTC. Protein sequence: CASSAPTGGIYGYTF. The chain combines TRBV6-6 with TRBJ1-2, with TRBD1 matching over 9 bases. V was clipped by 5 bases and J by 4 bases; unmatched bases: 8. The CDR3 consists of 15 residues. The V gene's germline CDR1 is MNHNY and CDR2 SVGAGI (reference sequence).

CDR3 DNA sequence: TGTGCCAGCAGCGCGGGGGGGTGGGGCCTGGAAGATACGCAGTATTTT. This gives the protein CASSAGGWGLEDTQYF. The chain has TRBV9 and TRBJ2-3, with 8 bases fitting TRBD2. Germline V gives CDR1 SGDLS, CDR2 YYNGEE. The CDR3 extends over 16 amino acids. V was pared by 3 bases and J by 5 bases, with 11 bases of the junction left unmatched.

V and J are TRBV7-9 and TRBJ1-5; 10 bases align to TRBD1. CDR1 is SEHNR and CDR2 is FQNEAQ in the germline V gene (reference sequence). This CDR3 has 15 residues. Trimming took 5 bases from V and 4 from J; bases not matched to a gene: 5. The CDR3 nucleotides read TGTGCCAGCAGCCCCGCGGGACAGGGGAATCAGCCCCAGCATTTT. Translated: CASSPAGQGNQPQHF.

V gene TRBV7-2 combines with J gene TRBJ2-7, with 8 bases that match TRBD1. The germline V gene encodes CDR1 SGHTA and CDR2 FQGNSA. The CDR3 runs to 15 residues. The V gene end was trimmed by 6 bases and the J gene end by 7 bases; junction bases not matched to a gene: 14. The CDR3 loop is CASSIAGTGYREQYF. The CDR3 DNA sequence: TGTGCCAGCAGTATAGCCGGGACAGGCTATAGGGAGCAGTACTTC.

The rearrangement links TRBV9 to TRBJ2-1; D gene unclear. There are 16 residues in the CDR3. Trimming shortened V by 0 bases and J by 0 bases, and 10 bases separated the two germline ends. The germline CDR1 and CDR2 sequences are SGDLS and YYNGEE. The CDR3 region is CASSVGPYLSYNEQFF. CDR3 nucleotides: TGTGCCAGCAGCGTAGGCCCCTATCTCTCCTACAATGAGCAGTTCTTC.

The genes are TRBV9 and TRBJ1-2, with a possible D match to TRBD1 (5 bases). Looked up from germline, CDR1 is SGDLS and CDR2 is YYNGEE. The CDR3 consists of 13 residues. Trimming left V 4 bases short and J 6 bases short, with 13 bases between. The CDR3 reads CASSQTGSDGYTF. CDR3 bases: TGTGCCAGCAGCCAAACAGGCTCGGATGGCTACACCTTC.

This chain connects TRBV19 to TRBJ2-7, with TRBD2 as a possible D gene (5 bases). V lost 3 bases, J lost 6 bases, and 12 bases lay in between. The CDR3 has 13 amino acids. Germline CDR1 and CDR2: LNHDA and SQIVND (reference sequence). The CDR3 DNA is TGTGCCAGTAGTATCGATTGGGCGGGCGAGCAGTACTTC. This translates into CASSIDWAGEQYF.

The chain joins TRBV4-2 to TRBJ1-1, with D perhaps TRBD1 (6 bases). This CDR3 contains 11 residues. Trimming removed 0 bases from V and 12 bases from J, with 8 bases in between. Germline CDR1 and CDR2: LGHNA and YNFKEQ. The CDR3 here is CASSQEQGTFF. The CDR3 DNA reads TGTGCCAGCAGCCAAGAACAGGGTACTTTCTTT.

The genes are TRBV4-3 and TRBJ2-2; 8 nucleotides match TRBD2. This CDR3 has 16 amino acids. V shed 1 base and J 6 bases; nucleotides not matched to a gene: 7. Germline lookup yields CDR1 LGHNA and CDR2 YSLEER. This chain's CDR3 is CASSQALAGSPGELFF. The CDR3 nucleotides read TGCGCCAGCAGCCAAGCTTTAGCGGGGTCCCCCGGGGAGCTGTTTTTT.

This clone has just a few counts. The CDR3 bases are TGCGCCAGCAGCCAACCTGGACTACCACCCTACAATGAGCAGTTCTTC. Its protein product is CASSQPGLPPYNEQFF. The J gene is TRBJ2-1, the V gene TRBV4-1; perhaps TRBD2 as D (6 bases). CDR3 length equals 16 residues. The germline V and J ends were trimmed by 2 bases and 2 bases, with 13 bases remaining between them. From germline, CDR1 is MGHRA and CDR2 YSYEKL.

CDR3 in DNA: TGTGCCAGCAGCACCCGACAACAAGAGACCCAGTACTTC. Translated, it gives CASSTRQQETQYF. The chain recombines TRBV7-9 with TRBJ2-5; no clear D gene. V shed 5 bases and J shed 2 bases, with 9 bases lying between them. CDR1 SEHNR and CDR2 FQNEAQ come from the germline V gene (reference sequence). This CDR3 region has 13 residues.

V and J are TRBV5-1 and TRBJ2-3, with 8 bases lining up with TRBD2. Germline CDR1 is SGHRS and CDR2 is YFSETQ. CDR3 length: 16 residues. V was pared by 3 bases and J by 7 bases, with 13 bases of the junction left unmatched. CDR3 in DNA: TGCGCCAGCAGCTCTTGGGGACTAGGGGTGGGGAATACGCAGTATTTT. As protein: CASSSWGLGVGNTQYF.

This clone has only one observation. The chain couples TRBV30 to TRBJ1-3; D is ambiguous. In germline, CDR1 is GTSNPN, CDR2 SVGIG (reference sequence). Trimming took off 0 bases at V and 3 bases at J, with 6 bases between the two ends. CDR3 size: 13 residues. CDR3 nucleotides: TGTGCCTGGAGTGTTTCTAGTGGAAACACCATATATTTT. Translated, it gives CAWSVSSGNTIYF. Supplemented by reference TRBV30 and TRBJ1-3, the full variable domain reads SQTIHQWPATLVQPVGSPLSLECTVEGTSNPNLYWYRQAAGRGLQLLFYSVGIGQISSEVPQNLSASRPQDRQFILSSKKLLLSDSGFYLCAWSVSSGNTIYFGEGSWLTVV.

This rearrangement joins TRBV4-1 to TRBJ1-3; unclear D gene. With 0 bases removed from V and 0 bases from J, the gap between germline ends came to 6 bases. The CDR3 contains 15 residues. Per germline, CDR1 MGHRA and CDR2 YSYEKL. The CDR3 nucleotides read TGCGCCAGCAGCCAAGACCAATTCTCTGGAAACACCATATATTTT. The encoded protein is CASSQDQFSGNTIYF.

This clone occurred once. V and J are TRBV18 and TRBJ2-4, with D hard to call. Trimming took off 4 bases at V and 7 bases at J, with 8 bases between the two ends. This CDR3 is 12 amino acids long. From germline, CDR1 is KGHSH and CDR2 LQKENI. For the CDR3, the DNA is TGTGCCAGCTCACGCCTAGTGAACATTCAGTACTTC. Translating it yields CASSRLVNIQYF.